The T cell receptor beta chain under discussion was sequenced for a study of blood T cell repertoires in COVID-19 (dated by TCRdb to about 2020). About the full investigation: The collaborator samples originated in the United States, Italy and Spain and spanned the acute and convalescent phases of COVID-19. The material from the prospective study consisted of cDNA or gDNA derived from T cells, B-cell-depleted T cells, or PBMCs. Subjects who had been exposed to COVID-19, were actively infected with it, or had recovered from it provided the deeply sampled blood TCRbeta repertoires that made up the dataset. The repertoires were released in a freely available public database intended as a resource for research on the immune response to SARS-CoV-2. The samples were drawn from two sources: the first 160 participants of the ongoing ImmuneRACE study, and about 1,300 subjects contributed by 6 global collaborators. A de-identified subject ID, COVID-19 status, age in years and sex were almost always included in the sample metadata. HLA class I and class II types, where available, came from metadata supplied by the sample provider rather than from assay-based typing.

Whole blood was collected in K2EDTA tubes by collaborating institutions according to the institutions' own protocols. For TCRbeta analysis, collaborators shipped samples in one of three forms: frozen whole blood, isolated PBMCs, or DNA extracted from either of those sample types. TCRbeta CDR3 regions were amplified from genomic DNA using the immunoSEQ Assay, a bias-controlled multiplex PCR. As for the authors' bioinformatics: The number of nucleated cells in each sample was estimated by amplification of reference gene primers within the assay. To quantify the absolute abundance of each unique TCRbeta CDR3 rearrangement, sequence reads were collapsed and filtered. For each sample, productive Simpson clonality was calculated by taking the square root of Simpson's diversity index across productive rearrangements. TCRdb mirrors the immuneACCESS table, restricted to in-frame sequences. Some clones are absent from its copies; in checked studies, under half trace to an unresolved V gene, and the reason for the others is unknown. V, J and clone size were drawn from that table, and D and trimming were deduced from the DNA. The sample contains some 270,000 clones, approximately 90% of them found a single time. The ten largest clonotypes hold about 0.8% of the sample.

The CDR3 numbers 14 residues from cysteine through phenylalanine. The sequence is cut down to CDR3 DNA, 42 bases in frame from base 1. Deletion took 7 bases off V and 6 bases off J, with a span of 16 bases between the germline ends. From a lookup of the germline V gene, CDR1 and CDR2 are MDHEN and SYDVKM. Broader findings and caveats from the paper: Clinical and demographic metadata were provided uncurated, with the amount varying by source and participant.

Note on this clone: Its antigen has not been determined. Per-nucleotide qualities are absent, and no much larger clonotype sits a single base away.

This clonotype was obtained from a man aged 30-40 years with acute or convalescent COVID-19. The sequence links TRBV28 to TRBJ1-5, with the D gene not clear enough to name. Material: peripheral blood. The DNA is TGTGCCAGCACCCCCCGGCGGGGAACTCAGCCCCAGCATTTT. Its translation is CASTPRRGTQPQHF.